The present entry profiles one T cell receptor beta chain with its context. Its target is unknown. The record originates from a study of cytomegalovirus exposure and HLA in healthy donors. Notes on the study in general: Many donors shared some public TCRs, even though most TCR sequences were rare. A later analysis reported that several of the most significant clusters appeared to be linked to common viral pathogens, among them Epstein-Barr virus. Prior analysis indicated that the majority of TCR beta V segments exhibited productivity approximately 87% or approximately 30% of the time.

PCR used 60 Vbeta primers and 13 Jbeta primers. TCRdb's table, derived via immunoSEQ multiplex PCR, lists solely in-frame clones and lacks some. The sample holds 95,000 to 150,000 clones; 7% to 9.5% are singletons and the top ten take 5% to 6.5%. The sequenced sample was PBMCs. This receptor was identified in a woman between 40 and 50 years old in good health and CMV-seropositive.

CDR3 nucleotide sequence: TGTGCCATCGGAGGACAGGGACACGAGCAGTACTTC. It yields the protein CAIGGQGHEQYF. V gene TRBV10-3 combines with J gene TRBJ2-7; 8 bases map to TRBD1. V was clipped by 8 bases and J by 5 bases; unmatched bases: 5. The CDR3 length is 12 residues. CDR1 is ENHRY and CDR2 is SYGVKD in the germline V gene.